These 26 T cell receptor beta chains were all obtained from the same sample, sequenced in a study of blood T cells in healthy people across ages. Through a sample-barcoded 5' primer and a J-beta primer mix, a second PCR was run for about 6 to 12 cycles. TCRdb used MiXCR to reprocess the 5' RACE reads, holding one entry per CDR3 protein. Of about 580,000 distinct CDR3 sequences in the sample, less than 60% were seen once. The source material was blood. The receptors stem from a man aged 80 or over in good health.

The chain is built from TRBV7-3 and TRBJ2-7; D is perhaps TRBD1 (6 bases). The CDR3 is 13 residues long. Trimming stripped 5 bases from V and 7 bases from J, with 15 bases between. Germline loops: CDR1 SGHTA, CDR2 FQGTGA. CDR3 sequence: CASSPRRGGEQYF. The CDR3 DNA is TGTGCCAGCAGCCCCCGCAGGGGTGGTGAGCAGTACTTC.

This clonotype was recorded only once. The chain couples TRBV5-6 to TRBJ2-1; D gene unclear. The germline gives CDR1 SGHDT, CDR2 YYEEEE. The CDR3 loop spans 16 amino acids. V gave up 0 bases and J gave up 1 base, with 11 bases separating them. CDR3 sequence: CASSLGGRESYNEQFF. The CDR3 bases are TGTGCCAGCAGCTTGGGCGGCAGAGAATCCTACAATGAGCAGTTCTTC. Complete variable domain (other parts from reference TRBV5-6 and TRBJ2-1): DAGVTQSPTHLIKTRGQQVTLRCSPKSGHDTVSWYQQALGQGPQFIFQYYEEEERQRGNFPDRFSGHQFPNYSSELNVNALLLGDSALYLCASSLGGRESYNEQFFGPGTRLTVL.

On this clonotype: The junction differs from germline at one of its ends, possibly a read error. The V call is TRBV20-1, the J call TRBJ2-1, with 10 bases matching TRBD2. Germline CDR1 reads DFQATT; CDR2 reads SNEGSKA (reference sequence). The CDR3 contains 15 residues. In DNA, the CDR3 is TGCAGTTGCCTTGTGGCTAGCGGGAGCTACGATGAGCAGTTCTTC. This gives the protein CSCLVASGSYDEQFF.

This clonotype was counted many times. The rearrangement links TRBV5-5 to TRBJ2-5; no definite D call. Trimming stripped 1 base from V and 1 base from J, with 11 bases between. The germline V gene has CDR1 SGHKS and CDR2 YYEKEE (reference sequence). The CDR3 totals 15 residues. In nucleotides, the CDR3 is TGTGCCAGCAGCTTGTGGGATCCGCCCCAAGAGACCCAGTACTTC. It encodes CASSLWDPPQETQYF.

This chain connects TRBV6-2 or TRBV6-3 to TRBJ2-3; 10 bases fit TRBD2. This CDR3 has 16 amino acids. V dropped 6 bases and J dropped 2; count of bases not matched to a gene: 8. Germline CDR1 reads MNHEY; CDR2 reads SVGEGT. CDR3 region: CASSGLAADYTDTQYF. CDR3 coding DNA: TGTGCCAGCAGCGGACTAGCGGCGGATTACACAGATACGCAGTATTTT.

Only one count was recorded for this clonotype. The rearrangement joins TRBV3-1 to TRBJ2-2; possibly TRBD2 for D (6 bases). Germline V gives CDR1 LGHDT, CDR2 YNNKEL (reference sequence). V was pared by 4 bases and J by 8 bases, with 11 bases between. This CDR3 has 13 residues. The chain's CDR3 is CASSPGGVGELFF. CDR3 sequence (DNA): TGTGCCAGCAGCCCCGGGGGTGTGGGGGAGCTGTTTTTT.

This chain joins TRBV29-1 and TRBJ1-1; D gene uncertain. Trimming pared 0 bases from V and 5 bases from J, leaving 7 bases between. CDR3 length: 12 amino acids. The germline CDR1 and CDR2 sequences are SQVTM and ANQGSEA. CDR3 in amino acids: CSVEDVETEAFF. The DNA of the CDR3 is TGCAGCGTTGAAGATGTCGAGACTGAAGCTTTCTTT.

The V call is TRBV12-3 or TRBV12-4, the J call TRBJ2-3; TRBD2 agrees at 7 bases. Germline trimming cut 7 bases from V and 2 bases from J; bases unmatched to any gene: 6. The CDR3 totals 14 residues. The CDR3 DNA reads TGTGCCAGCACTGAGCGGGGCTTCACAGATACGCAGTATTTT. This gives the protein CASTERGFTDTQYF.

Only one count was recorded for this clonotype. J is TRBJ2-5 and V is TRBV12-3 or TRBV12-4, with 9 bases aligning to TRBD2. The junction had 14 bases not matched to a gene; V was cut back by 1 base and J by 11 bases. The CDR3 covers 16 residues. DNA of the CDR3: TGTGCCAGCAGTTTAGACGCTAGCGGGAAACCCCGGGAGCAGTACTTC. It translates to CASSLDASGKPREQYF.

The chain joins TRBV7-2 to TRBJ2-1; D is undetermined. Germline V CDR1 and CDR2: SGHTA, FQGNSA. CDR3 length: 15 residues. With 4 bases removed from V and 10 bases from J, the gap between germline ends came to 20 bases. The chain's CDR3 is CASSWLTSPNGEQFF. The CDR3 DNA is TGTGCCAGCAGCTGGTTAACAAGTCCCAACGGGGAGCAGTTCTTC.

The chain's CDR3 is CATSSGIPNEQFF. The CDR3 DNA follows: TGTGCCACCTCCAGCGGTATTCCCAATGAGCAGTTCTTC. The chain links TRBV15 to TRBJ2-1; possible D gene TRBD2, 5 bases. The CDR3 loop spans 13 amino acids. V lost 8 bases and J lost 6, with 14 bases in between. Germline lookup yields CDR1 LNHNV and CDR2 YYDKDF (reference sequence).

The chain joins TRBV3-1 to TRBJ2-4; 9 bases line up with TRBD1. CDR1 and CDR2 from the germline V gene are LGHDT and YNNKEL (reference sequence). V was clipped by 0 bases and J by 13 bases; unmatched bases: 10. The CDR3 is 15 residues long. The CDR3, as DNA: TGTGCCAGCAGCCAAGAGGGACAGGGTTCTTCCGTGCAGTACTTC. This sequence encodes CASSQEGQGSSVQYF.

The V gene is TRBV18, the J gene TRBJ2-1; D assignment may be TRBD1 or TRBD2 (5 bases each). The DNA end lines up better with TRBJ2-7; the J call may be wrong. Germline values: CDR1 KGHSH, CDR2 LQKENI. This CDR3 has 17 residues. CDR3 sequence reads: CASSPSPPRGGYNEQYF. In DNA, the CDR3 is TGTGCCAGCTCACCAAGCCCTCCTCGGGGCGGGTACAATGAGCAGTACTTC.

DNA for the CDR3: TGTGCCATCAGTGAGAGGGAGACGGCCAGACCACCCCTCCACTTT. It is translated as CAISERETARPPLHF. The V and J genes are TRBV10-3 and TRBJ1-6; no firm D call. V gave up 2 bases and J gave up 11 bases, with 16 bases separating them. Germline CDR1 and CDR2: ENHRY and SYGVKD. The CDR3 sequence is 15 residues long.

This clonotype has only one observation. The genes are TRBV9 and TRBJ2-5; tentatively, D is TRBD1 (6 bases). Germline V lookup: CDR1 SGDLS, CDR2 YYNGEE. Between the trimmed V and J ends, which lost 4 bases and 3 bases, there was a span of 19 bases. The CDR3 has 16 residues. The CDR3 nucleotides read TGTGCCAGCAGCTCAAGGATGGGGGCCCCAGAAGAGACCCAGTACTTC. Translating it yields CASSSRMGAPEETQYF. The variable domain in full, completed from reference TRBV9 and TRBJ2-5, reads DSGVTQTPKHLITATGQRVTLRCSPRSGDLSVYWYQQSLDQGLQFLIQYYNGEERAKGNILERFSAQQFPDLHSELNLSSLELGDSALYFCASSSRMGAPEETQYFGPGTRLLVL.

V usage is TRBV10-3 and J usage is TRBJ2-6, with TRBD2 matching over 7 bases. The CDR3 runs to 16 residues. Germline V gene data show CDR1 as ENHRY and CDR2 as SYGVKD. Germline trimming cut 2 bases from V and 4 bases from J; bases unmatched to any gene: 5. In DNA, the CDR3 is TGTGCCATCAGTGAGGGGAGGGGCGGAGGGGCCAACGTCCTGACTTTC. Translating gives CAISEGRGGGANVLTF.

The rearrangement uses TRBV29-1 and TRBJ2-7; 7 positions match TRBD1. Near its end, the DNA agrees better with TRBJ2-5, so the J call may be wrong. The CDR3 is 15 amino acids. Germline loops: CDR1 SQVTM, CDR2 ANQGSEA. Here the CDR3 DNA reads TGCAGCGTTGATACGGGGACGGGACCAGGGGGGACCCAGTACTTC. Translation: CSVDTGTGPGGTQYF.

The sample holds many counts of this clonotype. This chain links TRBV6-6 with TRBJ2-7; the D is unclear. This CDR3 has 11 amino acids. Germline CDR1 is MNHNY and CDR2 is SVGAGI (reference sequence). Trimming left V 4 bases short and J 6 bases short, with 7 bases between. The CDR3 is CASSSSGEQYF. The CDR3 region has the DNA TGTGCCAGCAGTTCCTCCGGCGAGCAGTACTTC.

This chain joins TRBV27 and TRBJ2-5, with no clear D. The CDR3 consists of 14 residues. Per germline, CDR1 MNHEY and CDR2 SMNVEV (reference sequence). The ends were cut back, 0 bases at V and 4 bases at J, with 9 bases in the middle. CDR3 in amino acids: CASSLSDWGETQYF. The CDR3 DNA is TGTGCCAGCAGTTTATCTGACTGGGGAGAGACCCAGTACTTC.

There are a few counts of this clonotype. The chain joins TRBV11-1 to TRBJ2-3, with 8 bases identical to TRBD1. The CDR3 is made up of 15 amino acids. Germline CDR1 reads SGHAT; CDR2 reads FQDESV (reference sequence). Trimming took 6 bases from V and 6 from J; bases not matched to a gene: 11. The CDR3 DNA follows: TGTGCCAGCAGTCGCCCGACAGGGGCTAGGGATACGCAGTATTTT. This encodes CASSRPTGARDTQYF.

The table lists this clonotype with a few counts. The chain carries TRBV5-1 and TRBJ2-5; 8 nucleotides match TRBD2. The J segment lost 0 bases and the V segment lost 6 bases, leaving 4 bases of the junction unmatched. Per germline, CDR1 SGHRS and CDR2 YFSETQ. This CDR3 has 14 amino acids. The CDR3 here is CASKELADQETQYF. In DNA, the CDR3 is TGCGCCAGCAAAGAACTAGCGGACCAAGAGACCCAGTACTTC.

Only a few counts were recorded for this clonotype. The J gene is TRBJ2-7, the V gene TRBV7-9, with 11 nucleotides matching TRBD2. V lost 1 base and J lost 4; bases outside the gene matches: 9. This CDR3 spans 17 amino acids. Germline CDR1 reads SEHNR; CDR2 reads FQNEAQ (reference sequence). The CDR3 loop reads CASSLVSRTSGGYEQYF. The CDR3 DNA sequence: TGTGCCAGCAGCTTAGTCTCTAGAACTAGCGGGGGTTACGAGCAGTACTTC.

This clonotype has only a few counts. The chain uses TRBV7-2 and TRBJ1-6; 9 bases are a match to TRBD1. Per germline, CDR1 SGHTA and CDR2 FQGNSA. V was clipped by 4 bases and J by 9 bases; unmatched bases: 16. The CDR3 consists of 18 residues. The CDR3 region has the DNA TGTGCCAGCAGCTCAATTGGATCTCCGGGACAGGGAGGTTCACCCCTCCACTTT. Its protein is CASSSIGSPGQGGSPLHF.

This sequence joins TRBV15 and TRBJ2-1; D might be TRBD2 (7 bases). The CDR3 length is 16 residues. Germline CDR1 is LNHNV and CDR2 is YYDKDF (reference sequence). Trimming cost V 0 bases and J 6 bases, with 15 bases left between them. The CDR3 nucleotides are TGTGCCACCAGCAGAGATCTGGGGGGGGCCGTCAATGAGCAGTTCTTC. Protein sequence: CATSRDLGGAVNEQFF.

The rearrangement uses TRBV6-2 or TRBV6-3 and TRBJ2-1; D perhaps matches TRBD2 (6 bases). V lost 1 base and J lost 7, with 14 bases in between. The CDR3 extends over 15 amino acids. Germline V gene lookup returns CDR1 MNHEY and CDR2 SVGEGT. Written as DNA, the CDR3 is TGTGCCAGCAGTTACTTCCTTTCGCGGGAAAATGAGCAGTTCTTC. This translates into CASSYFLSRENEQFF.

The chain uses TRBV29-1 and TRBJ2-7; 10 bases fit TRBD2. Germline values: CDR1 SQVTM, CDR2 ANQGSEA. The CDR3 covers 13 residues. Trimming at V came to 6 bases and at J to 3 bases, leaving 5 bases not matched to a gene. CDR3 sequence reads: CSVSGTSDYEQYF. The DNA for the CDR3 is TGCAGCGTGTCCGGGACTAGCGACTACGAGCAGTACTTC.